These 26 T cell receptor beta chains originate from one sample sequenced in a study of breast tumors, draining lymph nodes, adjacent tissues. MiXCR, run by TCRdb on the multiplex PCR reads, gives a single entry per CDR3 protein. The sample holds roughly 220,000 distinct CDR3 sequences, 30% to 35% seen once. The lymph nodes were axillary draining lymph nodes from breast cancer patients. The sample taken for sequencing was axillary lymph node tissue. The receptors here all came from a female donor with breast cancer. Some clones in this sample may be carry-over from other donors' samples.

This clonotype was seen more than once but under ten times. This chain joins TRBV2 and TRBJ1-6, with TRBD1 identical over 9 bases. The junction had 8 bases not matched to a gene; V was cut back by 6 bases and J by 11 bases. Germline values: CDR1 SNHLY, CDR2 FYNNEI. This CDR3 has 14 amino acids. CDR3 bases: TGTGCCAGCAGCGTAGGACAGGGGCTGGCACCCCTCCACTTT. Translation gives CASSVGQGLAPLHF.

This clonotype was detected a few times. The J gene is TRBJ2-5, the V gene TRBV3-1; 9 nucleotides line up with TRBD2. CDR1 and CDR2 from the germline V gene are LGHDT and YNNKEL (reference sequence). Trimming at V came to 0 bases and at J to 2 bases, leaving 7 bases not matched to a gene. This CDR3 has 17 amino acids. CDR3 in amino acids: CASSQETSGYLQETQYF. CDR3 bases: TGTGCCAGCAGCCAAGAGACTAGCGGCTACCTACAAGAGACCCAGTACTTC.

Concerning this clonotype: A read error may be the cause here, since a much bigger clone is one base away. This is likely a read error, given that the CDR3 carries no conserved phenylalanine or tryptophan at its end. The chain combines TRBV20-1 with TRBJ2-5; 12 bases agree with TRBD1. The CDR3 is 15 amino acids. From germline, CDR1 is DFQATT and CDR2 SNEGSKA (reference sequence). With 4 bases clipped from V and 5 bases from J, the junction kept 8 bases outside the gene matches. CDR3 coding DNA: TGCAGTGCTATCCCGGGACAGGGGGCTTGGGAGACCCAGTACCTC. Its translation is CSAIPGQGAWETQYL.

V usage is TRBV20-1 and J usage is TRBJ1-5; TRBD1 matches 10 bases. This CDR3 comprises 14 residues. Germline loops: CDR1 DFQATT, CDR2 SNEGSKA (reference sequence). The J segment lost 4 bases and the V segment lost 5 bases, leaving 5 bases of the junction unmatched. The CDR3 DNA reads TGCAGTGCTTCTACGGGACAGGGGAATCAGCCCCAGCATTTT. It specifies CSASTGQGNQPQHF.

This rearrangement joins TRBV7-2 to TRBJ2-7; D is possibly TRBD2 (5 bases). The length of the CDR3 is 16 residues. Germline V gene sequence: CDR1 SGHTA, CDR2 FQGNSA. Trimming stripped 1 base from V and 2 bases from J, with 15 bases between. CDR3 residues: CASSLGFSVPPYEQYF. The CDR3 nucleotides are TGTGCCAGCAGCTTAGGGTTTAGCGTTCCTCCCTACGAGCAGTACTTC.

The sample holds many counts of this clonotype. The rearrangement joins TRBV2 to TRBJ2-7; the D gene is possibly TRBD2 (6 bases). This CDR3 is built from 15 residues. The V end lost 2 bases, the J end lost 3 bases, and 14 bases lay between the germline ends. Per germline, CDR1 SNHLY and CDR2 FYNNEI. For the CDR3, the DNA is TGTGCCAGCAGTGAATCGGGAGCGGCGGGCTACGAGCAGTACTTC. This gives the protein CASSESGAAGYEQYF. Full variable domain (outside the CDR3, taken from reference TRBV2 and TRBJ2-7): EPEVTQTPSHQVTQMGQEVILRCVPISNHLYFYWYRQILGQKVEFLVSFYNNEISEKSEIFDDQFSVERPDGSNFTLKIRSTKLEDSAMYFCASSESGAAGYEQYFGPGTRLTVT.

This clonotype was detected ten times or more. This clone may be a read error of a much larger clone one base away. This chain uses TRBV20-1 with TRBJ1-2, with no clear D. The CDR3 runs to 12 residues. CDR1 and CDR2 (germline): DFQATT, SNEGSKA (reference sequence). CDR3 in DNA: TGCAGTGCTAGAGACAGCAACTATGGCTCCACCTTC. The encoded protein is CSARDSNYGSTF.

Only one count was recorded for this clonotype. Germline and junction disagree at one end, which may indicate a read error. The rearrangement links TRBV5-8 to TRBJ2-3; 11 bases match TRBD2. This CDR3 has 16 amino acids. Germline-derived CDR1 and CDR2 are SGHTS and YDEGEE. CDR3 protein: CASSFTSGSIADTQCF. The CDR3 bases are TGTGCCAGCAGCTTTACTAGCGGGAGTATCGCAGATACGCAGTGTTTT.

This clonotype was observed many times. The rearrangement joins TRBV5-1 to TRBJ2-3, with 9 bases fitting TRBD2. The V gene's germline CDR1 is SGHRS and CDR2 YFSETQ. This CDR3 has 17 amino acids. V was pared by 5 bases and J by 2 bases, with 12 bases of the junction left unmatched. CDR3 protein: CASSSYSTSGVTDTQYF. The CDR3 DNA follows: TGCGCCAGCAGTTCATATTCGACTAGCGGAGTCACAGATACGCAGTATTTT.

This clonotype was counted at least ten times. V gene TRBV7-3 combines with J gene TRBJ2-3, with D tentatively TRBD2 (6 bases). Trimming stripped 3 bases from V and 0 bases from J, with 10 bases between. This CDR3 is built from 15 residues. CDR1 and CDR2 (germline): SGHTA, FQGTGA. Written as DNA, the CDR3 is TGTGCCAGCAGCTTCTTAGGGACTAGCACAGATACGCAGTATTTT. It encodes CASSFLGTSTDTQYF.

The rearrangement joins TRBV5-5 to TRBJ2-5, with D perhaps given as TRBD1 or TRBD2 (5 bases each). The CDR3 has 15 amino acids. V lost 0 bases, J lost 5 bases, and 14 bases lay in between. From germline, CDR1 is SGHKS and CDR2 YYEKEE (reference sequence). DNA of the CDR3: TGTGCCAGCAGCTTGGCCGGGACCGCGAAGGAGACCCAGTACTTC. Amino acid sequence: CASSLAGTAKETQYF.

As for this clonotype: Possible read error: a much larger clone is one base away. The chain couples TRBV20-1 to TRBJ2-7; D perhaps matches TRBD2 (6 bases). The germline V gene has CDR1 DFQATT and CDR2 SNEGSKA (reference sequence). This CDR3 has 13 residues. The CDR3 nucleotides read TGCAGTGCTAGCCGGGAGCCAACCTACGCGCAGTACTTC. It translates to CSASREPTYAQYF.

In its sample, this clonotype was seen many times. The CDR3 spells CATSRNCRFTKNIQYF. CDR3 sequence (DNA): TGTGCCACCAGTAGAAACTGCCGGTTTACCAAAAACATTCAGTACTTC. This chain uses TRBV24-1 with TRBJ2-4; D call uncertain. Deletions cut 6 bases from V and 2 bases from J, with 16 bases between. The length of the CDR3 is 16 residues. CDR1 KGHDR and CDR2 SFDVKD come from the germline V gene.

This clonotype was counted many times. The rearrangement joins TRBV11-2 to TRBJ2-7, with D unclear. There are 14 residues in the CDR3. V was clipped by 6 bases and J by 1 base, with 13 bases between them. Germline CDR1 reads SGHAT; CDR2 reads FQNNGV. The CDR3 DNA reads as TGTGCCAGCAGAGCTTACGGGTCTTCCTACGAGCAGTACTTC. It encodes CASRAYGSSYEQYF.

As to this clonotype: A read error may explain this, as a much larger clone is one base away. The chain recombines TRBV6-5 with TRBJ2-7; 8 bases fit TRBD1. The CDR3 contains 14 residues. V shed 5 bases, J shed 1 base, and the junction held 4 bases outside the gene matches. Germline values: CDR1 MNHEY, CDR2 SVGAGI. CDR3 residues: CASSPRDRSYEQYF. The CDR3 coding sequence is TGTGCCAGCAGTCCCCGGGACAGGTCCTACGAGCAGTACTTC.

This clonotype was seen at least ten times. V is TRBV2 and J is TRBJ2-1; 7 bases are a match to TRBD2. This CDR3 region has 15 residues. Germline V gene lookup returns CDR1 SNHLY and CDR2 FYNNEI. With V trimmed by 6 bases and J by 2 bases, 7 bases remained unmatched. The CDR3 here is CASSGEGLAYNEQFF. The CDR3 DNA follows: TGTGCCAGCAGCGGGGAGGGACTTGCCTACAATGAGCAGTTCTTC. The full variable domain, with the rest looked up from reference TRBV2 and TRBJ2-1, is EPEVTQTPSHQVTQMGQEVILRCVPISNHLYFYWYRQILGQKVEFLVSFYNNEISEKSEIFDDQFSVERPDGSNFTLKIRSTKLEDSAMYFCASSGEGLAYNEQFFGPGTRLTVL.

There are many counts of this clonotype. V is TRBV7-9 and J is TRBJ2-2; 12 bases are shared with TRBD1. The CDR3 consists of 15 residues. CDR1 and CDR2 from the germline V gene are SEHNR and FQNEAQ (reference sequence). The V and J ends lost 8 bases and 4 bases, in that order; junction bases with no gene match: 5. As DNA, the CDR3 is TGTGCCAGCGGATGGGACAGGGGGCCCACCGGGGAGCTGTTTTTT. Translation: CASGWDRGPTGELFF.

In this sample, this clonotype turned up many times. The rearrangement uses TRBV6-5 and TRBJ2-2; no firm D call. Germline V lookup: CDR1 MNHEY, CDR2 SVGAGI. The CDR3 runs 13 residues. Trimming removed 3 bases at V and 1 base at J, with 3 bases between. In DNA, the CDR3 is TGTGCCAGCAGTTATCTGAACACCGGGGAGCTGTTTTTT. Translated, it gives CASSYLNTGELFF.

This chain links TRBV5-1 with TRBJ1-1, with D unclear. Deletions cut 0 bases from V and 1 base from J, with 7 bases between. This CDR3 is 14 amino acids long. Per germline, CDR1 SGHRS and CDR2 YFSETQ. CDR3 loop: CASSLVAANTEAFF. The CDR3 nucleotides read TGCGCCAGCAGCTTGGTGGCGGCGAACACTGAAGCTTTCTTT.

This clonotype was recorded at least ten times. The chain carries TRBV29-1 and TRBJ1-4; 10 nucleotides agree with TRBD1. The CDR3 sequence is 15 residues long. Trimming took 5 bases from V and 4 from J; bases not matched to a gene: 7. CDR1 SQVTM and CDR2 ANQGSEA come from the germline V gene. CDR3: CSVTQTGGNNEKLFF. The CDR3 coding sequence is TGCAGCGTTACTCAGACAGGGGGCAATAATGAAAAACTGTTTTTT.

This clonotype was seen only a few times. A much larger clone differs by one base, so this may be a read error. CDR3 coding DNA: TGTGCCACCAGTGATTTGCGCTCCGGACTAGCGGCCGACGAAGAGACCCAGCACTTC. It encodes CATSDLRSGLAADEETQHF. The chain links TRBV24-1 to TRBJ2-5, with 10 bases identical to TRBD2. This CDR3 is built from 19 residues. CDR1 and CDR2 from the germline V gene are KGHDR and SFDVKD.

This clonotype was observed many times. The chain employs TRBV20-1 and TRBJ1-2; D gene uncertain. Germline V gene data show CDR1 as DFQATT and CDR2 as SNEGSKA (reference sequence). V lost 4 bases and J lost 4, with 16 bases in between. The CDR3 extends over 14 amino acids. The CDR3 is CSANPNGGIYGYTF. CDR3 coding DNA: TGCAGTGCTAACCCCAATGGAGGGATCTATGGCTACACCTTC.

In regard to this clonotype: Possible read error: a much larger clone is one base away. J is TRBJ2-1 and V is TRBV20-1; 11 bases align to TRBD1. From germline, CDR1 is DFQATT and CDR2 SNEGSKA (reference sequence). The CDR3 has 14 amino acids. V dropped 3 bases and J dropped 9; count of bases not matched to a gene: 7. CDR3 bases: TGCAGTGCTAGGGAGGGACAGGGGGGAACTGAGCAGTTCTTC. Protein product: CSAREGQGGTEQFF.

This clonotype appeared many times. The chain has TRBV12-3 or TRBV12-4 and TRBJ2-3, with 8 bases that match TRBD2. This CDR3 region has 16 residues. With V trimmed by 6 bases and J by 4 bases, 12 bases remained unmatched. The CDR3 loop reads CASRPSSGVGPDTQYF. The CDR3 nucleotides are TGTGCCAGCAGACCGAGTAGCGGGGTGGGGCCAGATACGCAGTATTTT.

This clonotype was observed a handful of times. The chain combines TRBV6-1 with TRBJ2-7; 8 bases are shared with TRBD1. The CDR3 extends over 15 amino acids. With 6 bases clipped from V and 3 bases from J, the junction kept 10 bases outside the gene matches. Germline CDR1 MNHNS, CDR2 SASEGT. The CDR3 bases are TGTGCCAGCAGCCCGAGGACAGGGAGAGGCTACGAGCAGTACTTC. It yields the protein CASSPRTGRGYEQYF.

This clonotype has more than one count but fewer than ten. The chain links TRBV6-4 to TRBJ2-7; D gene ambiguous. Trimming removed 0 bases from V and 6 bases from J, with 3 bases in between. The germline gives CDR1 MRHNA, CDR2 SNTAGT. The CDR3 totals 11 residues. In DNA form, the CDR3 reads TGTGCCAGCAGTGACTCTCTCGAGCAGTACTTC. This gives the protein CASSDSLEQYF.